The source of this T cell receptor beta chain is a study of cytomegalovirus exposure and HLA in healthy donors. As for the study in general: Ancestry clustering placed more than 80% of some 400 genotyped donors in the Caucasian-associated cluster. Study results and limitations: As a later analysis revealed, the rate of TCR association differed by HLA locus, with DRB1 most and HLA-C fewest. Through in vitro validation, a few CMV-associated chains were shown to be specific for CMV antigens. Available immune exposure information was restricted to CMV serostatus only.

Both 60 Vbeta primers and 13 Jbeta primers went into the PCR. Data came from immunoSEQ multiplex PCR; TCRdb stores just in-frame clones and leaves some out. The table records some 140,000 clones, 70% to 80% of them present only once. Regarding this clone: Its antigen is not known.

CDR3 size: 11 residues. CDR1 GTSNPN and CDR2 SVGIG come from the germline V gene (reference sequence). V shed 7 bases and J shed 2 bases, with 6 bases lying between them. The sample comprised PBMCs. This chain joins TRBV30 and TRBJ2-1; possibly TRBD2 for D (6 bases). This receptor was obtained from a man younger than 45 in good health and CMV-seropositive. The CDR3 DNA reads as TGTGCCTCGGGGGCCTACAATGAGCAGTTCTTC. Its translation is CASGAYNEQFF.